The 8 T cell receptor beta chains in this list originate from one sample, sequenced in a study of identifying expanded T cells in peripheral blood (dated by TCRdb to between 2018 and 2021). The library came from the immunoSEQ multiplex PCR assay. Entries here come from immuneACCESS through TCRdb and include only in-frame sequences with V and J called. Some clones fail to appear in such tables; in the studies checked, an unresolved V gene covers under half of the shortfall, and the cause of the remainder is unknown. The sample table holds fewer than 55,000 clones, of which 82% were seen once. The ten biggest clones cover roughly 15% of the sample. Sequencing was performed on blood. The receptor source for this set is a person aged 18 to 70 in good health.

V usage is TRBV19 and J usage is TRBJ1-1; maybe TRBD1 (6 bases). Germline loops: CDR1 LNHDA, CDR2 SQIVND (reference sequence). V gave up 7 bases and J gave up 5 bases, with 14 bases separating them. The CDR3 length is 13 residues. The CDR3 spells CASIQGGRTEAFF. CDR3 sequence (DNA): TGTGCCAGTATACAGGGCGGGCGGACTGAAGCTTTCTTT.

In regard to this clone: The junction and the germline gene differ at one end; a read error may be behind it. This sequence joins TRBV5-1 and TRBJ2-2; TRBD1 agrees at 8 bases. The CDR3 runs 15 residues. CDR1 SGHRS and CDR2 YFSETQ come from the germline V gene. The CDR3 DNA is TGTGCCAGCAGCTCGGGACAGGAGACCACCGGGGAGCTGTTTTTT. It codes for CASSSGQETTGELFF.

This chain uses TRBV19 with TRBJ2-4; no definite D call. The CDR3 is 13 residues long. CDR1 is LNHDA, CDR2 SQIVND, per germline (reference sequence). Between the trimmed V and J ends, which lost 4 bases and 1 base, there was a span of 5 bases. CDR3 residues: CASSTRAKNIQYF. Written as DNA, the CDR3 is TGTGCCAGTAGTACCCGGGCCAAAAACATTCAGTACTTC.

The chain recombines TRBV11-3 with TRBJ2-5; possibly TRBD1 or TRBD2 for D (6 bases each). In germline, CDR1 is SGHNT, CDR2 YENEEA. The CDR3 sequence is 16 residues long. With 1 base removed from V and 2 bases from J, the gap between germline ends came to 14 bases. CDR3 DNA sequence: TGTGCCAGCAGCTTAGGTTCGGGGGCAGAACAAGAGACCCAGTACTTC. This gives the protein CASSLGSGAEQETQYF.

CDR3 region: CASRGRQGASSPLHF. The CDR3 DNA reads as TGTGCCAGCAGGGGTCGGCAGGGGGCATCCTCACCCCTCCACTTT. The chain couples TRBV27 to TRBJ1-6; TRBD1 matches at 8 bases. Germline CDR1 and CDR2: MNHEY and SMNVEV (reference sequence). CDR3 length: 15 amino acids. The V segment lost 6 bases and the J segment 10 bases; nucleotides outside the gene matches: 11.

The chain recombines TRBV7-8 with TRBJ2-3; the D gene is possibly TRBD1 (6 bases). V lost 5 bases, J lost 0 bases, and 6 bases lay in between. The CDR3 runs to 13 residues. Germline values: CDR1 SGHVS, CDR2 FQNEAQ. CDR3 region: CASSQGSTDTQYF. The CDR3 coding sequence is TGTGCCAGCAGCCAGGGGAGCACAGATACGCAGTATTTT.

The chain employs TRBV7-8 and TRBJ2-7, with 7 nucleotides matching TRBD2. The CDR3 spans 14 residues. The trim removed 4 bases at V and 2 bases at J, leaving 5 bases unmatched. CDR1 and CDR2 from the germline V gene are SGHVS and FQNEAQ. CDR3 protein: CASSSGGRAYEQYV. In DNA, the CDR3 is TGTGCCAGCAGCTCTGGAGGGAGGGCCTACGAGCAGTACGTC.

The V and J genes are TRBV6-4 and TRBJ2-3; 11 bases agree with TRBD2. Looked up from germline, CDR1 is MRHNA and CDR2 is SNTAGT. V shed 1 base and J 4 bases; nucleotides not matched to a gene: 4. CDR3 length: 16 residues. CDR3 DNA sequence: TGTGCCAGCAGTGACTTAGCGGGGGGGCACCCAGATACGCAGTATTTT. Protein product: CASSDLAGGHPDTQYF.